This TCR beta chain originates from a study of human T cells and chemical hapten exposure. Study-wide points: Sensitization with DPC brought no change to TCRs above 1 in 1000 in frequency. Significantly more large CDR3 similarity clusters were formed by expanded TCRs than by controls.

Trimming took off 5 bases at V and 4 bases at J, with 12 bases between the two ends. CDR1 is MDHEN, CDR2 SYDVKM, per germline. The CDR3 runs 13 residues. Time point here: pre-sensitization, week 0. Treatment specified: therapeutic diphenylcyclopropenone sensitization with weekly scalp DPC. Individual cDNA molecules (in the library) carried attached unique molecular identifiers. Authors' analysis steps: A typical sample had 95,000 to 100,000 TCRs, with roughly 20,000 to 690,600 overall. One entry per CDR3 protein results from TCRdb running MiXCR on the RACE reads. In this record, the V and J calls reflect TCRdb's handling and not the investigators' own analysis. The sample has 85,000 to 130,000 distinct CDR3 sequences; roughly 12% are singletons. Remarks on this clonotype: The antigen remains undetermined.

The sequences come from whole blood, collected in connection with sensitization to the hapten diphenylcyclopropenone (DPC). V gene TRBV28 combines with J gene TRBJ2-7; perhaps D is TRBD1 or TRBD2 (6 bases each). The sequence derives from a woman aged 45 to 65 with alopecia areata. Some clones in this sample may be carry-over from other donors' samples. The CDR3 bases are TGTGCCAGCAGTCCGCGGGACACATACGAGCAGTACTTC. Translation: CASSPRDTYEQYF.